This paragraph reports one T cell receptor (beta chain). What it recognizes is unknown. The data belong to a study of human thymus T cells. Corrective heart surgery yielded the resections from which the thymus tissue came. The V gene's germline CDR1 is GTSNPN and CDR2 SVGIG (reference sequence). The CDR3 runs 17 residues. The V segment lost 1 base and the J segment 3 bases; nucleotides outside the gene matches: 10. Sequencing used immunoSEQ multiplex PCR; TCRdb keeps in-frame clones, though not all of them. The sample lists 78,000 or so clones; just over 95% were seen once. Findings and caveats of the study: Thymic repertoires of unrelated individuals were reported in related research to overlap highly.

Sequenced material: thymus tissue. The chain couples TRBV30 to TRBJ1-3; 9 nucleotides align to TRBD1. This TCR came from a boy in the first two years of life with a congenital heart defect but otherwise immunologically healthy. CDR3 in DNA: TGTGCCTGGAGTGACTATCGACAGGGGGAGTATGGAAACACCATATATTTT. This sequence encodes CAWSDYRQGEYGNTIYF.